This TCR beta chain originates from a study of blood T cell repertoires in COVID-19. In the original processing: Quantification of nucleated cells was approximated via reference gene primer amplification. Assay used: immunoSEQ multiplex PCR; TCRdb lists only in-frame clones, some missing. The V and J calls and clone size are taken from that table; D and trimming were inferred from the DNA. The sample yields more than 50,000 clones, 85% seen once. The sequencing sample was made of peripheral blood. The receptor's source is a human donor in a cohort sampled during active COVID-19.

In DNA, the CDR3 is TGTGCCAGCAGCGAATTAGCGGGGGGGCGTGAGACCCAGTACTTC. Protein sequence: CASSELAGGRETQYF. The genes are TRBV5-4 and TRBJ2-5; TRBD2 aligns across 11 bases. CDR1 is SGHNT and CDR2 is YYREEE in the germline V gene (reference sequence). The CDR3 length is 15 residues. V dropped 4 bases and J dropped 5; count of bases not matched to a gene: 7.